The 6 T cell receptor beta chains below come from one sample, sequenced in a study of blood T cells in healthy people across ages. A second 7 to 11 cycle PCR used barcoded and J-beta primers. From the 5' RACE reads, TCRdb called clonotypes with MiXCR, one entry per CDR3 protein. The sample contains some 320,000 distinct CDR3 sequences, roughly 26% of which appear only once. Sequences were obtained from blood. Every receptor here comes from a woman in her 70s in good health.

The rearrangement uses TRBV7-9 and TRBJ2-1; D is uncertain. The end of the DNA is better explained by TRBJ2-7, so the J call may be wrong. The CDR3 consists of 12 residues. Germline-derived CDR1 and CDR2 are SEHNR and FQNEAQ (reference sequence). This CDR3 reads CASSLELSEQYF. CDR3 coding DNA: TGTGCCAGCAGCTTGGAACTGTCCGAGCAGTACTTC.

The V and J genes are TRBV7-2 and TRBJ2-5; 12 bases align to TRBD2. CDR1 SGHTA and CDR2 FQGNSA come from the germline V gene. J was trimmed by 5 bases and V by 4 bases; bases with no gene match: 14. The CDR3 has 18 amino acids. The CDR3 is CASSSLAGGPYGLETQYF. In nucleotides, the CDR3 is TGTGCCAGCAGCTCTCTAGCGGGAGGGCCTTATGGATTGGAGACCCAGTACTTC.

This chain joins TRBV20-1 and TRBJ2-1; perhaps TRBD2 as D (5 bases). The CDR3 sequence is 11 residues long. Between the trimmed V and J ends, which lost 3 bases and 5 bases, there was a span of 5 bases. In germline, CDR1 is DFQATT, CDR2 SNEGSKA (reference sequence). This CDR3 is CSARRDNEQFF. The CDR3 DNA follows: TGCAGTGCTAGGAGGGACAATGAGCAGTTCTTC.

The chain combines TRBV12-3 or TRBV12-4 with TRBJ2-7; 10 nucleotides line up with TRBD1. The CDR3 is made up of 13 amino acids. The trim removed 5 bases at V and 6 bases at J, leaving 4 bases unmatched. CDR3 coding DNA: TGTGCCAGCAGTGGGACAGGGGTGACCGAGCAGTACTTC. Its translation is CASSGTGVTEQYF.

This chain connects TRBV7-2 to TRBJ2-5; TRBD1 matches at 9 bases. With 3 bases clipped from V and 5 bases from J, the junction kept 4 bases outside the gene matches. There are 14 residues in the CDR3. Germline loops: CDR1 SGHTA, CDR2 FQGNSA. CDR3 sequence reads: CASSFWDREETQYF. CDR3 in DNA: TGTGCCAGCAGCTTCTGGGACAGGGAGGAGACCCAGTACTTC. The whole variable domain, filled in from reference TRBV7-2 and TRBJ2-5, reads GAGVSQSPSNKVTEKGKDVELRCDPISGHTALYWYRQSLGQGLEFLIYFQGNSAPDKSGLPSDRFSAERTGGSVSTLTIQRTQQEDSAVYLCASSFWDREETQYFGPGTRLLVL.

V gene TRBV7-2 combines with J gene TRBJ2-7; TRBD1 is a possible D gene (5 bases). Germline CDR1 and CDR2: SGHTA and FQGNSA. V lost 3 bases and J 6 bases, leaving 15 bases between the germline ends. This CDR3 has 14 residues. The CDR3 spells CASSFDRQLGEQYF. The DNA for the CDR3 is TGTGCCAGCAGCTTTGATCGACAGCTCGGCGAGCAGTACTTC.